The 28 T cell receptor beta chains below come from one sample, sequenced in a study of tumor-infiltrating lymphocytes in primary liver carcinoma. A primer in the constant region served to generate TCR beta cDNA from 500 ng of total RNA. ARM-PCR, slightly modified, supplied the TCR beta libraries through three nested multiplex PCR rounds. The study ran its first two PCR rounds for about 11 cycles each, using TRBV1-TRBV30 forward primers and a C-beta reverse primer. TCRdb passed the multiplex PCR reads through MiXCR, listing each CDR3 protein once. The data show hundreds of thousands of distinct CDR3 sequences, 50% to 60% seen once. Germline DNA was also extracted, while the blood RNA originated from unsorted whole blood. The sample comprised peripheral blood. Every receptor here comes from a woman between 25 and 40 years old with primary liver carcinoma and hepatitis B virus infection.

This clonotype was counted once. Being one base from a much bigger clone, this may be a read error. Because it lacks the conserved phenylalanine or tryptophan at the end, this CDR3 is likely a read error. The V gene is TRBV6-5, the J gene TRBJ2-1; TRBD2 matches at 8 bases. The V gene end was trimmed by 6 bases and the J gene end by 2 bases; junction bases not matched to a gene: 6. Per the germline V gene, CDR1 is MNHEY and CDR2 is SVGAGI. This CDR3 is built from 15 residues. Written as DNA, the CDR3 is TGTGCCAGCAGACTAACTAGCGGAGCCTACAATGAGCAGTTCTCC. Amino acid sequence: CASRLTSGAYNEQFS.

The J gene is TRBJ2-1, the V gene TRBV6-1; D is ambiguous. The CDR3 has 14 amino acids. The germline CDR1 and CDR2 sequences are MNHNS and SASEGT. The ends were cut back, 7 bases at V and 6 bases at J, with 16 bases in the middle. CDR3: CASNDIGTRNEQFF. CDR3 DNA: TGTGCCAGCAATGATATTGGAACTCGCAATGAGCAGTTCTTC.

This clonotype has ten or more counts. J is TRBJ2-7 and V is TRBV6-5; D unresolved. CDR1 and CDR2 from the germline V gene are MNHEY and SVGAGI. Trimming took off 2 bases at V and 3 bases at J, with 8 bases between the two ends. This CDR3 region has 13 residues. Here the CDR3 DNA reads TGTGCCAGCAGTTACAGGGTAGACTACGAGCAGTACTTC. It yields the protein CASSYRVDYEQYF.

Remarks on this clonotype: A read error is possible here, since a much larger clone lies one base away. The chain combines TRBV12-3 or TRBV12-4 with TRBJ2-7; 8 nucleotides align to TRBD1. The J segment lost 5 bases and the V segment lost 5 bases, leaving 11 bases of the junction unmatched. The CDR3 extends over 15 amino acids. CDR3 bases: TGTGCCAGCAGTCAGCTCCCGGACAGGGCCCACGAGCAGTACTTC. Amino acid sequence: CASSQLPDRAHEQYF.

The chain carries TRBV12-3 or TRBV12-4 and TRBJ2-1; D call uncertain. The CDR3 contains 13 residues. The V end was cut by 4 bases, the J end by 6 bases, with 10 bases between. For the CDR3, the DNA is TGTGCCAGCAGTTGGGCGCTCCTCAATGAGCAGTTCTTC. Its translation is CASSWALLNEQFF.

A few counts support this clonotype. The chain employs TRBV28 and TRBJ1-5; D remains unclear. The ends were cut back, 2 bases at V and 4 bases at J, with 12 bases in the middle. Germline loops: CDR1 MDHEN, CDR2 SYDVKM. The CDR3 totals 15 residues. CDR3 sequence: CASSLIHSSNQPQHF. The CDR3, as DNA: TGTGCCAGCAGTTTAATCCATTCCTCTAATCAGCCCCAGCATTTT.

This clonotype has more than one count but fewer than ten. The rearrangement joins TRBV12-5 to TRBJ2-4; no clear D gene. The CDR3 length is 12 residues. CDR1 and CDR2 (germline): LGHNT, FRNRAP. Trimming removed 3 bases from V and 9 bases from J, with 9 bases in between. DNA of the CDR3: TGTGCTAGTGGTTTAGCTAGAGGCATTCAGTACTTC. Translated: CASGLARGIQYF.

With respect to this clonotype: The CDR3 does not end in the conserved phenylalanine or tryptophan, so this is likely a read error. The gene calls are TRBV5-6 and TRBJ1-1; D gene unclear. The germline CDR1 and CDR2 sequences are SGHDT and YYEEEE. This CDR3 has 14 amino acids. Between the trimmed V and J ends, which lost 4 bases and 0 bases, there was a span of 10 bases. The CDR3 nucleotides are TGTGCCAGCAGCCCAACAATGATGAACACTGAAGCTTTCCTT. This sequence encodes CASSPTMMNTEAFL.

The rearrangement uses TRBV5-1 and TRBJ2-1; unclear D gene. The CDR3 loop spans 15 amino acids. V lost 8 bases and J 0 bases, leaving 15 bases between the germline ends. The germline gives CDR1 SGHRS, CDR2 YFSETQ. CDR3 bases: TGCGCCAGTAGATTCTCCCAAATCTCCTACAATGAGCAGTTCTTC. Encoded protein: CASRFSQISYNEQFF.

The CDR3 loop reads CASSFNLIGEQFF. For the CDR3, the DNA is TGTGCCAGCAGTTTTAACCTCATCGGTGAGCAGTTCTTC. The chain joins TRBV12-3 or TRBV12-4 to TRBJ2-1; no firm D call. The CDR3 consists of 13 residues. Trimming pared 3 bases from V and 9 bases from J, leaving 12 bases between.

As regards this clonotype: An end of the junction differs from the germline gene, which may be a read error. V usage is TRBV12-3 or TRBV12-4 and J usage is TRBJ2-1, with 7 bases fitting TRBD2. The CDR3 covers 16 residues. The chain's CDR3 is CASSRLGGRGYNEQLF. The CDR3 nucleotides are TGTGCCAGCAGCCGCCTGGGGGGGAGGGGCTACAATGAGCAGTTGTTC.

This chain joins TRBV4-2 and TRBJ2-7; TRBD2 is a possible D gene (5 bases). Germline lookup yields CDR1 LGHNA and CDR2 YNFKEQ. The CDR3 covers 16 residues. V was cut by 1 base and J by 3 bases, with 16 bases left in between. CDR3 coding DNA: TGTGCCAGCAGCCAAGGGGGAGTTTACGAAGACTACGAGCAGTACTTC. Translated: CASSQGGVYEDYEQYF.

Concerning this clonotype: Here the CDR3 omits its conserved ending phenylalanine or tryptophan, so a read error is the likely source. The genes are TRBV11-2 and TRBJ2-7; perhaps TRBD1 as D (5 bases). The germline V gene encodes CDR1 SGHAT and CDR2 FQNNGV. The length of the CDR3 is 13 residues. V lost 2 bases to trimming and J lost 6 bases, with 11 bases between them. CDR3 protein: CASSLLMGREQYL. The CDR3 bases are TGTGCCAGCAGCTTATTAATGGGGCGCGAGCAGTACTTA.

About this clonotype: At one boundary the junction diverges from the germline segment, which might be a read error. This chain links TRBV12-3 or TRBV12-4 with TRBJ1-5, with 8 bases that match TRBD1. The CDR3 extends over 14 amino acids. DNA of the CDR3: TGCGCCAGCAGTCCCGCAGGGGGCCATCAGCCCCAGCATTTT. Its protein is CASSPAGGHQPQHF.

A remark on this clonotype: Given a much more abundant clone one base away, this may be a read error. The chain employs TRBV11-3 and TRBJ2-3; D ambiguous. Trimming stripped 5 bases from V and 5 bases from J, with 11 bases between. From germline, CDR1 is SGHNT and CDR2 YENEEA. This CDR3 has 13 residues. Here the CDR3 reads CASSPHGIDTQYF. The CDR3 DNA follows: TGTGCCAGCAGCCCCCACGGCATAGATACGCAGTATTTT.

The chain recombines TRBV2 with TRBJ2-7, with TRBD1 identical over 7 bases. Looked up from germline, CDR1 is SNHLY and CDR2 is FYNNEI. V gave up 8 bases and J gave up 9 bases; unmatched junction bases: 10. The CDR3 extends over 12 amino acids. CDR3 sequence reads: CASRAGGGVQYF. The CDR3 DNA reads TGTGCCAGCCGGGCAGGGGGTGGGGTGCAGTACTTC.

This clonotype was seen more than once but under ten times. This sequence joins TRBV6-1 and TRBJ2-5; 10 nucleotides line up with TRBD2. The V gene end was trimmed by 6 bases and the J gene end by 0 bases; junction bases not matched to a gene: 1. Germline CDR1 MNHNS, CDR2 SASEGT. The CDR3 runs 14 residues. The CDR3 region has the DNA TGTGCCAGCAGACTAGCGGGGCACCAAGAGACCCAGTACTTC. This gives the protein CASRLAGHQETQYF.

To note about this clonotype: Because the CDR3 is missing its conserved closing phenylalanine or tryptophan, this is likely a read error. This chain uses TRBV6-2 or TRBV6-3 with TRBJ2-7, with 7 bases lining up with TRBD2. Germline lookup yields CDR1 MNHEY and CDR2 SVGEGT. V lost 4 bases and J lost 3; bases outside the gene matches: 6. The CDR3 runs to 14 residues. CDR3 sequence reads: CASSSGAGVYEQYL. CDR3 DNA sequence: TGTGCCAGCAGTTCCGGCGCGGGAGTCTACGAGCAGTACTTA.

Turning to this clonotype: A much bigger clone sits one base away, suggesting this may be a read error. V usage is TRBV29-1 and J usage is TRBJ2-5; D unresolved. The CDR3 has 11 amino acids. CDR1 and CDR2 (germline): SQVTM, ANQGSEA. The CDR3 protein is CSVSPSETHYF. In nucleotides, the CDR3 is TGCAGCGTTAGCCCTTCGGAGACCCACTACTTC.

In the case of this clonotype: Possible read error: a much larger clone is one base away. This chain connects TRBV29-1 to TRBJ1-2; D remains ambiguous. This CDR3 is 12 amino acids long. The V gene's germline CDR1 is SQVTM and CDR2 ANQGSEA. For the CDR3, the DNA is TGCAGCGTTGAGGGCACCAACTGTGGCTACACCTTC. This codes for CSVEGTNCGYTF.

Remarks on this clonotype: One base away lies a much larger clone, so this may be a sequencing read error. The CDR3 loop reads CSVEWDRPNNEQFF. DNA for the CDR3: TGCAGCGTTGAATGGGACAGACCCAACAATGAGCAGTTCTTC. The chain employs TRBV29-1 and TRBJ2-1, with 7 bases that match TRBD1. The CDR3 loop spans 14 amino acids. Trimming at V came to 2 bases and at J to 5 bases, leaving 6 bases not matched to a gene. Germline V CDR1 and CDR2: SQVTM, ANQGSEA.

This clonotype was seen a single time. One end of the junction does not line up with germline, which may come from a read error. This sequence joins TRBV6-1 and TRBJ2-3; perhaps TRBD1 as D (5 bases). Looked up from germline, CDR1 is MNHNS and CDR2 is SASEGT. This CDR3 comprises 16 residues. CDR3: CASSLRWGGSTGTQYF. Here the CDR3 DNA reads TGTGCCAGCAGTCTTCGCTGGGGTGGAAGCACAGGTACGCAGTATTTT.

V is TRBV12-3 or TRBV12-4 and J is TRBJ2-5; a weak D match, TRBD2 (5 bases). The CDR3 consists of 14 residues. Trimming shortened V by 4 bases and J by 2 bases, and 11 bases separated the two germline ends. The CDR3 sequence: CASSSRDKQETQYF. CDR3 nucleotide sequence: TGTGCCAGCAGTTCCCGGGATAAACAAGAGACCCAGTACTTC.

V gene TRBV12-3 or TRBV12-4 combines with J gene TRBJ2-3, with 8 bases that match TRBD2. The CDR3 spans 16 residues. V trimming: 2 bases; J trimming: 6 bases; junction bases outside the gene matches: 10. CDR3 sequence: CASSLCGAGVYDTQYF. CDR3 sequence (DNA): TGTGCCAGCAGTTTATGTGGAGCGGGAGTTTACGATACGCAGTATTTT.

Note on this clonotype: Since a much larger clone is just one base distant, this may be a read error. The gene calls are TRBV4-2 and TRBJ2-2; TRBD2 aligns across 8 bases. Germline CDR1 LGHNA, CDR2 YNFKEQ. This CDR3 is 17 amino acids long. The CDR3, as DNA: TGTACCAGCAGCCAAGATCTGGCGGGAGGTTTCACCGGGGAGCTGTTTTTT. Protein: CTSSQDLAGGFTGELFF.

This clonotype was found many times. The J gene is TRBJ2-1, the V gene TRBV11-2; a weak D match, TRBD2 (5 bases). The CDR3 has 15 amino acids. V lost 1 base and J lost 1, with 8 bases in between. Germline V gives CDR1 SGHAT, CDR2 FQNNGV. The CDR3: CASSLGGLSYNEQFF. CDR3 nucleotide sequence: TGTGCCAGCAGCTTAGGCGGGCTTTCCTACAATGAGCAGTTCTTC.

This clonotype was seen a few times. This sequence joins TRBV30 and TRBJ1-2; no clear D gene. Germline values: CDR1 GTSNPN, CDR2 SVGIG (reference sequence). The length of the CDR3 is 16 residues. The ends were cut back, 0 bases at V and 6 bases at J, with 20 bases in the middle. CDR3 loop: CAWSVRSTHGRHGYTF. CDR3 nucleotides: TGTGCCTGGAGTGTACGTTCGACCCACGGGAGACATGGCTACACCTTC. Combining the CDR3 with reference TRBV30 and TRBJ1-2 gives the whole variable domain SQTIHQWPATLVQPVGSPLSLECTVEGTSNPNLYWYRQAAGRGLQLLFYSVGIGQISSEVPQNLSASRPQDRQFILSSKKLLLSDSGFYLCAWSVRSTHGRHGYTFGSGTRLTVV.

This clonotype was seen many times. V gene TRBV4-2 combines with J gene TRBJ2-3; the match to TRBD2 covers 8 bases. Germline CDR1 reads LGHNA; CDR2 reads YNFKEQ. After removal of 1 base from V and 4 bases from J, the junction contained 10 bases not matched to a gene. This CDR3 is 17 amino acids long. The CDR3 reads CASSQVETGGTSDTQYF. DNA for the CDR3: TGTGCCAGCAGCCAAGTCGAGACGGGAGGGACGTCAGATACGCAGTATTTT.